This section outlines one TCR beta chain sequence together with its context. Its specific antigen is unknown. No much larger clonotype is one base removed from it; base qualities were not supplied. A negative result on the clinical CCP2 antibody test was shown by CND-RA patients, and progression of joint destruction was observed despite active therapy. Every CND-RA patient had failed conventional anti-rheumatic therapy and showed typical joint destruction in the wrists and ankles. Instead of being sampled at diagnosis, CND-RA patients were sampled after long disease histories, which in several cases spanned decades. Roughly 53 millilitres of EDTA-anticoagulated peripheral blood were collected from each patient. Peripheral blood mononuclear cells were isolated by Ficoll-Paque PLUS density gradient separation. CD8+ cells were isolated from fresh or cryopreserved PBMCs by AutoMACS magnetic bead positive selection, with purity checked by flow cytometry. Genomic DNA was extracted using Nucleospin Tissue or Tissue XS kits and then quantified on a Qubit 2.0 fluorometer.

Genomic DNA from CD8+ cells was used for TCRbeta sequencing according to the manufacturer's instructions. The immunoSEQ assay was used for TCRbeta sequencing, which was carried out at a genomics technology centre in Finland. On the authors' methods: Clonotype tables generated by the immunoSEQ preprocessing pipeline were converted into VDJtools format, and non-productive clonotypes were filtered out. Samples with fewer than 10,000 reads were excluded, the remaining samples were subsampled to 10,000 reads, and most of the eight CND-RA samples met this threshold. The VDJtools CalcDiversityStats function was applied to data subsampled to 10,000 reads to calculate Shannon-Wiener, Simpson and clonality indices. To infer antigen specificity, non-singleton TCRbeta clonotypes were hard-matched against VDJdb, with no mismatches permitted. Clusters with potentially shared antigen targets were formed by grouping CDR3 sequences that differed by one amino acid (Hamming distance 1). Group enrichment of public clonotypes was tested with one-sided Fisher's exact tests after groups were resampled to six samples, with the procedure repeated ten times. In TCRdb, the immuneACCESS table is reduced to in-frame sequences with V and J assigned. These tables do not hold every clone; where another copy was compared, an unresolved V gene accounts for under half, and the others remain unexplained. The V and J calls and clone size come from that table; D and trimming were worked out from the DNA. Counted in this sample were roughly 3,700 clones; approximately 72% of them appeared once. Roughly a third of the sample is held by the ten biggest clonotypes.

According to the germline V gene (reference sequence), CDR1 reads PRHDT and CDR2 reads FYEKMQ. Cut back by 7 bases and 3 bases, the V and J ends lie 12 bases apart. From its cysteine to its phenylalanine, the CDR3 spans 14 amino acids. The DNA shown is the 42-base CDR3, in frame from base 1. This specimen comes from a study of CD8 T cells in seronegative destructive rheumatoid arthritis (dated by TCRdb to between 2020 and 2021). Context from the whole study: At the time of sampling, seven of the eight CND-RA patients were on biological drugs. Peripheral CD8+ TCRbeta repertoires were compared between CCP-negative destructive rheumatoid arthritis (CND-RA) patients and newly diagnosed seropositive RA, seronegative RA and healthy controls. Rather than undergoing new sequencing, the seropositive RA, seronegative RA and healthy control comparison cohorts were drawn from an earlier published TCRbeta dataset. The investigation overall reported the following: Because diagnostic samples were lacking, the TCR repertoire differences may partly reflect years of poor disease control rather than having been present at onset. No public clonotype enrichment survived Benjamini-Hochberg correction across the approximately 120,000 clonotypes tested. CND-RA repertoires showed more CMV-reactive and fewer influenza A-reactive CD8+ TCRbeta sequences than controls and other RA subtypes. A distinct set of enriched public clonotypes appeared to be present in CND-RA patients, and the authors interpreted this finding as support for a separate disease subset. After adjusting for age, CND-RA patients appeared to have less diverse, more clonal CD8+ TCRbeta repertoires than other RA subtypes. The small size of the CND-RA cohort was acknowledged as a limitation of the study.

The sequence came from a woman between 50 and 70 years old with seronegative destructive rheumatoid arthritis. The sample comprised CD8+ T cells from blood. Recombination linked TRBV13 to TRBJ2-2; TRBD2 is a weak D gene call, 7 bases matching. The CDR3 region: CASTQGRDTGELFF. The DNA sequence is as follows: TGTGCCAGCACGCAGGGGAGGGACACCGGGGAGCTGTTTTTT.